This TCR beta chain appears in the sequencing data of a study of CD8 T cells in Susac syndrome. Healthy donors constituted the control group, matched for age and sex. Negative isolation was used for CD8+ and CD4+ T cells and FACS enrichment for TEMRA cells. The V gene's germline CDR1 is DFQATT and CDR2 SNEGSKA (reference sequence). CDR3 length equals 12 residues. Trimming removed 6 bases from V and 4 bases from J, with 12 bases in between. With random hexamers, reverse transcription was performed on roughly 0.45 to 1 ug of RNA. The immunoSEQ assay covered 54 Vbeta and 13 Jbeta segments for CDR3. TCRdb used MiXCR to reprocess the immunoSEQ multiplex PCR reads, holding one entry per CDR3 protein. The sample has about 150,000 distinct CDR3 sequences, roughly 95% seen once.

Sequencing was done on a sample of CD4+ T cells from PBMCs. This sequence joins TRBV20-1 and TRBJ1-1; D perhaps matches TRBD1 (5 bases). This receptor was obtained from a human donor in good health. The DNA of the CDR3 is TGCAGTGCGGAAGGACATTCCACTGAAGCTTTCTTT. Its translation: CSAEGHSTEAFF.